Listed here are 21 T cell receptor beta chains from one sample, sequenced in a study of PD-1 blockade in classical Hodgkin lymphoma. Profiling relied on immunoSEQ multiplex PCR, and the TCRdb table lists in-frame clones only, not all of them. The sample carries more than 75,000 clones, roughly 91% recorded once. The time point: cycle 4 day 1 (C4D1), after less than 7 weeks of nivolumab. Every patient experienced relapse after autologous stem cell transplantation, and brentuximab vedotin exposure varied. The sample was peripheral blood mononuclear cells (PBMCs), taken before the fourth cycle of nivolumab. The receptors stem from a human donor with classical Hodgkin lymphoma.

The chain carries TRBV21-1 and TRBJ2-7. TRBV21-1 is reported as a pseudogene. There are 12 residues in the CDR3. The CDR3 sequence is CASSKCWYEQYF. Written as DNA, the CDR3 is TGTGCCAGCAGCAAATGTTGGTACGAGCAGTACTTC.

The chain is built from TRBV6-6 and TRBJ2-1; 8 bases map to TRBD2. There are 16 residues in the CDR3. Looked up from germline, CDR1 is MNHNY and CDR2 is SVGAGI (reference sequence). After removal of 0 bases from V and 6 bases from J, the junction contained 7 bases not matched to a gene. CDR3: CASSYSRAGAGNEQFF. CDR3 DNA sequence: TGTGCCAGCAGTTACTCGCGAGCGGGAGCTGGCAATGAGCAGTTCTTC.

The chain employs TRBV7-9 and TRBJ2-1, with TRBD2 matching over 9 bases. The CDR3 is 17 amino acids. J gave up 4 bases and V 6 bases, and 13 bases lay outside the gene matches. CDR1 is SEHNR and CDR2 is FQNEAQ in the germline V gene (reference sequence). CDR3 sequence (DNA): TGTGCCAGCAGTTTGCCCGCGGGAGGGCTCTTATACAATGAGCAGTTCTTC. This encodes CASSLPAGGLLYNEQFF.

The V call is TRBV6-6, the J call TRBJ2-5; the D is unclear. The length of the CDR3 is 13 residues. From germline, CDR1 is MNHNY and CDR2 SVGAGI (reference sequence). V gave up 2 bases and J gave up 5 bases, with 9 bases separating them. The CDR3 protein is CASSYTFGETQYF. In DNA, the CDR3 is TGTGCCAGCAGTTACACCTTTGGGGAGACCCAGTACTTC.

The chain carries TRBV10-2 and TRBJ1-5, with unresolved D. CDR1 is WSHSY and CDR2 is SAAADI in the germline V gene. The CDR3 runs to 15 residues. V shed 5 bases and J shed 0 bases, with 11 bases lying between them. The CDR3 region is CASSQGRYSNQPQHF. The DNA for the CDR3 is TGCGCCAGCAGTCAAGGACGGTATAGCAATCAGCCCCAGCATTTT.

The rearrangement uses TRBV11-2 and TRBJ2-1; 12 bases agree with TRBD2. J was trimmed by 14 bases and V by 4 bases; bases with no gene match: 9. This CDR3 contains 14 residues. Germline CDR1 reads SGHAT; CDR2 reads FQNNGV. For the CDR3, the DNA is TGTGCCAGCAGCTCAAGGACTAGCGGGACCCAGGAGTTCTTC. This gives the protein CASSSRTSGTQEFF.

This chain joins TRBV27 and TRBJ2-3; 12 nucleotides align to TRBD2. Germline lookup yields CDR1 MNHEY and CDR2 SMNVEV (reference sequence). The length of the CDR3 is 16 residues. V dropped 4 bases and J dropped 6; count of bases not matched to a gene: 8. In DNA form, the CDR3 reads TGTGCCAGCAGTTCGACTAGCGGGGGTCTCATGGATACGCAGTATTTT. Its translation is CASSSTSGGLMDTQYF.

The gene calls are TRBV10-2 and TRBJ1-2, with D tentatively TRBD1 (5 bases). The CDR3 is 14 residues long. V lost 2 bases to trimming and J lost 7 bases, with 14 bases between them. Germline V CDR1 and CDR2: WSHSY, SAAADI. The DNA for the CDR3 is TGCGCCAGCAGTGAGAGTCAGGGTCGTAGTGGCTACACCTTC. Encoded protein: CASSESQGRSGYTF.

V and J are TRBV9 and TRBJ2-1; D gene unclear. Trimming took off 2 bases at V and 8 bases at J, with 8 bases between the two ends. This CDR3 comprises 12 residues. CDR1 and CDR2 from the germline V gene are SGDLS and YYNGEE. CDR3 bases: TGTGCCAGCAGCGTGTACGCTGATGAGCAGTTCTTC. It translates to CASSVYADEQFF.

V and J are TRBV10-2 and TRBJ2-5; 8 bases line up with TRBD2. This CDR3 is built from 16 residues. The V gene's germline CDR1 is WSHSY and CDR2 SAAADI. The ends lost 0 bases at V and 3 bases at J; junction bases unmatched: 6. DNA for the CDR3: TGCGCCAGCAGTGAGTCTGTAGCGGGACATAAAGAGACCCAGTACTTC. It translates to CASSESVAGHKETQYF.

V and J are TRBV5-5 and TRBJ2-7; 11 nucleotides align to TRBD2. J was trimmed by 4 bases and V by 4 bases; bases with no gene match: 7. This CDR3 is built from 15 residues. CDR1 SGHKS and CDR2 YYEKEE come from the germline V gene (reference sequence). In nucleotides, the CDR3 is TGTGCCAGCAGCACCGCCGGGACTAGCGGATACGAGCAGTACTTC. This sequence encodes CASSTAGTSGYEQYF. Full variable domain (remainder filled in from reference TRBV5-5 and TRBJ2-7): DAGVTQSPTHLIKTRGQQVTLRCSPISGHKSVSWYQQVLGQGPQFIFQYYEKEERGRGNFPDRFSARQFPNYSSELNVNALLLGDSALYLCASSTAGTSGYEQYFGPGTRLTVT.

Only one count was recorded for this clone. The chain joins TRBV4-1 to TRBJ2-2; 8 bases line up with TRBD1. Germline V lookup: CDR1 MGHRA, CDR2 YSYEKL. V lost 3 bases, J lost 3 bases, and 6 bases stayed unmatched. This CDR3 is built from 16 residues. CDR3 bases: TGCGCCAGCAGCCAGCACAGGGGGACGTACACCGGGGAGCTGTTTTTT. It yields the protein CASSQHRGTYTGELFF.

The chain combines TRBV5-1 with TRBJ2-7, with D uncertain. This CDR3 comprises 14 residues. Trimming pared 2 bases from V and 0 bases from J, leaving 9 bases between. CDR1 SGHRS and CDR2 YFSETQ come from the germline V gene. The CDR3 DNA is TGCGCCAGCAGCTTCTCCCAGACCTCCTACGAGCAGTACTTC. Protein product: CASSFSQTSYEQYF.

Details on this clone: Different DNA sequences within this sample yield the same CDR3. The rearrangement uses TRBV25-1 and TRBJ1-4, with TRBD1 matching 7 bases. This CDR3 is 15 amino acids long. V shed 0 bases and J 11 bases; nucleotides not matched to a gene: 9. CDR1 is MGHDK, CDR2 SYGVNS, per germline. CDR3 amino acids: CASSEYIGTVEKLFF. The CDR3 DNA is TGTGCCAGCAGTGAATATATTGGGACAGTGGAGAAACTGTTTTTT.

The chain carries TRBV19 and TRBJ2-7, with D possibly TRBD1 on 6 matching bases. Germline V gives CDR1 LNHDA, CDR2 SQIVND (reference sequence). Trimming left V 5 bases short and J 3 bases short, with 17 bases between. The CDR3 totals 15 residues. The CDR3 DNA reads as TGTGCCAGTAGTTCCAGGACAGCAAACCTCTACGAGCAGTACTTC. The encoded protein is CASSSRTANLYEQYF.

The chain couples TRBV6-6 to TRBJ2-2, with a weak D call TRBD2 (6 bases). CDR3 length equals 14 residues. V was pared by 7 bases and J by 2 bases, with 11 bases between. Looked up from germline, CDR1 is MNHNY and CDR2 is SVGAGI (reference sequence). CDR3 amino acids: CASNKGLNTGELFF. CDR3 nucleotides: TGTGCCAGCAATAAGGGACTTAACACCGGGGAGCTGTTTTTT.

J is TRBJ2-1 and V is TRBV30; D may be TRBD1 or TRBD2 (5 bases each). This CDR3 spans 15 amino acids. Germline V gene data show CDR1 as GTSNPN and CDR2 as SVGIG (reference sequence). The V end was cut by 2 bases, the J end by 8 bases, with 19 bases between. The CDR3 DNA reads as TGTGCCTGGAGTCTGGGGCTAGAGAGGGCATATGAGCAGTTCTTC. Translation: CAWSLGLERAYEQFF.

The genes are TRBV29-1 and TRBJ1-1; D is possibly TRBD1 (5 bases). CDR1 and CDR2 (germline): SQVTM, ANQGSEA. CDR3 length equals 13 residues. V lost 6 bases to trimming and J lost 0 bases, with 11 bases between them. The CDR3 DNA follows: TGCAGCGTCCTGGGACGGATGAACACTGAAGCTTTCTTT. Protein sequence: CSVLGRMNTEAFF. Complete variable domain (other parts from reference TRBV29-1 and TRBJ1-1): SAVISQKPSRDICQRGTSLTIQCQVDSQVTMMFWYRQQPGQSLTLIATANQGSEATYESGFVIDKFPISRPNLTFSTLTVSNMSPEDSSIYLCSVLGRMNTEAFFGQGTRLTVV.

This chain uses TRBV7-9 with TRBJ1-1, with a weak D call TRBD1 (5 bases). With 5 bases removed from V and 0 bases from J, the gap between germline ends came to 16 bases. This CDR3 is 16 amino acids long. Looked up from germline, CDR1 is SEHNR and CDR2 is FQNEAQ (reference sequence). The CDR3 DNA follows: TGTGCCAGCAGCACGCAACCCGTGGGGCTGAACACTGAAGCTTTCTTT. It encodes CASSTQPVGLNTEAFF.

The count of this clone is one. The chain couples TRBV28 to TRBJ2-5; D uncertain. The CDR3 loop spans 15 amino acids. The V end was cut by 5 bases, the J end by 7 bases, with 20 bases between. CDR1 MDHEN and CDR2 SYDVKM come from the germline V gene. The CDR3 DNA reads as TGTGCCAGCAGTGTCCCCCTCGGGCCGTGGGGGACCCAGTACTTC. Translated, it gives CASSVPLGPWGTQYF. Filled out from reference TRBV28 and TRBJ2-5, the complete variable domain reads DVKVTQSSRYLVKRTGEKVFLECVQDMDHENMFWYRQDPGLGLRLIYFSYDVKMKEKGDIPEGYSVSREKKERFSLILESASTNQTSMYLCASSVPLGPWGTQYFGPGTRLLVL.

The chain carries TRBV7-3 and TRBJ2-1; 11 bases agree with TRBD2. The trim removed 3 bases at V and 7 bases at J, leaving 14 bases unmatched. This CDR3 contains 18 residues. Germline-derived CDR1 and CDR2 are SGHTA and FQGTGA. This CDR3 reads CASSFTPTSGSVRNEQFF. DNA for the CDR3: TGTGCCAGCAGCTTTACCCCAACTAGCGGGAGTGTAAGAAATGAGCAGTTCTTC.